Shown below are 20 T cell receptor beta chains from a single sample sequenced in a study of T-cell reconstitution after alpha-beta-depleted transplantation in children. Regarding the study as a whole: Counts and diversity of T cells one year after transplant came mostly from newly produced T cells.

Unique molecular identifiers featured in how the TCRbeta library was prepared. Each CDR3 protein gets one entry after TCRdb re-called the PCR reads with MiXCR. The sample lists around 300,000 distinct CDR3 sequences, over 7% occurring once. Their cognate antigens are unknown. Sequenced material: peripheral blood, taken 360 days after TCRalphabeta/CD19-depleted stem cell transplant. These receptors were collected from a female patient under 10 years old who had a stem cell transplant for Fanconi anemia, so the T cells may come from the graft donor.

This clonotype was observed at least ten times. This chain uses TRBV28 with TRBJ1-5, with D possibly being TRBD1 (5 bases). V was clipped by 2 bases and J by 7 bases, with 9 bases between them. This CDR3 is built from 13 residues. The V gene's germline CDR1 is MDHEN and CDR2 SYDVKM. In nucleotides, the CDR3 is TGTGCCAGCAGTTTAATCGGGGGACAGCCCCAGCATTTT. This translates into CASSLIGGQPQHF.

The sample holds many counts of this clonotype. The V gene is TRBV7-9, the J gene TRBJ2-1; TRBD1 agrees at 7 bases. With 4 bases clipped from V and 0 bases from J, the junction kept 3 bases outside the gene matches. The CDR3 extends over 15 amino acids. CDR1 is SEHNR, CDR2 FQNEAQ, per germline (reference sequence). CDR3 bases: TGTGCCAGCAGCTCGGACAGGATCTCCTACAATGAGCAGTTCTTC. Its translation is CASSSDRISYNEQFF.

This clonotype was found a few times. As DNA, the CDR3 is TGTGCCAGCAAAGGGTGGTCGGTTACTGAAGCTTTCTTT. Its protein is CASKGWSVTEAFF. The chain links TRBV2 to TRBJ1-1; D is ambiguous. CDR1 is SNHLY and CDR2 is FYNNEI in the germline V gene. With 7 bases removed from V and 5 bases from J, the gap between germline ends came to 14 bases. This CDR3 has 13 residues.

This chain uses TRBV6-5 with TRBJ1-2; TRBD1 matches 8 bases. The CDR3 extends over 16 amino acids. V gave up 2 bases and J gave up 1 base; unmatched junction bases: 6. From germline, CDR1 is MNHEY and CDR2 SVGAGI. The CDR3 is CASSYGTGGYNYGYTF. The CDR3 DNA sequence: TGTGCCAGCAGTTACGGGACAGGAGGGTATAACTATGGCTACACCTTC.

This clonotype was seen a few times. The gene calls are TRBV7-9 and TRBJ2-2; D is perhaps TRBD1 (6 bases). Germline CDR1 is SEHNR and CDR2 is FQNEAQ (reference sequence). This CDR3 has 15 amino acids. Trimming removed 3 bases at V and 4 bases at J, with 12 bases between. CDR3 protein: CASSLAGVTTGELFF. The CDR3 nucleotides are TGTGCCAGCAGCTTGGCAGGGGTCACCACCGGGGAGCTGTTTTTT.

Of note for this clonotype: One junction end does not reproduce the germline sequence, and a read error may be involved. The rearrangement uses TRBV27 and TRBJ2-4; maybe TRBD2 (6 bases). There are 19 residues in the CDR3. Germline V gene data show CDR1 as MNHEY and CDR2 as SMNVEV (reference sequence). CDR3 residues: CASRKFLDGRPLARNIQYF. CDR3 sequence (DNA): TGTGCCAGCCGGAAGTTCTTGGACGGGAGACCCCTAGCCAGAAACATTCAGTACTTC.

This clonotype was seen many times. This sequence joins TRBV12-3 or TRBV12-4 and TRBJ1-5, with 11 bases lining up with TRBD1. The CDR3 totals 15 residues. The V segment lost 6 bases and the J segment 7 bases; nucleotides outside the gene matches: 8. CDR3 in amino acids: CASSAGTGGTQPQHF. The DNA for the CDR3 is TGTGCCAGCAGCGCCGGGACAGGGGGTACGCAGCCCCAGCATTTT.

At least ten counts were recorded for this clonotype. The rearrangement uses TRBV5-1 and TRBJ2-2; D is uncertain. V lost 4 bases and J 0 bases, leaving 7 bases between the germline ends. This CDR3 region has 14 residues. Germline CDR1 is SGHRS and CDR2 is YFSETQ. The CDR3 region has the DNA TGCGCCAGCAGCGCCGTTACGAACACCGGGGAGCTGTTTTTT. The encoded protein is CASSAVTNTGELFF.

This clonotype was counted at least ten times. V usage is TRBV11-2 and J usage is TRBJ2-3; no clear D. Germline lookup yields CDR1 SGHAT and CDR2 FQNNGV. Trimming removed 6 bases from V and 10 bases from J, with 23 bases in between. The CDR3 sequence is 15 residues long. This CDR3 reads CASSSLRTSRFSQYF. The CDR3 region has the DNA TGTGCCAGCAGTTCCCTTCGGACCTCTCGTTTTTCGCAGTATTTT.

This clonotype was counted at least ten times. The CDR3 DNA reads TGCAGTGCTAGAGATGGGGGGTCCAACTCTGGAAACACCATATATTTT. Encoded protein: CSARDGGSNSGNTIYF. This chain connects TRBV20-1 to TRBJ1-3; D perhaps matches TRBD1 (5 bases). CDR1 and CDR2 from the germline V gene are DFQATT and SNEGSKA (reference sequence). The CDR3 extends over 16 amino acids. The V end was cut by 0 bases, the J end by 0 bases, with 12 bases between.

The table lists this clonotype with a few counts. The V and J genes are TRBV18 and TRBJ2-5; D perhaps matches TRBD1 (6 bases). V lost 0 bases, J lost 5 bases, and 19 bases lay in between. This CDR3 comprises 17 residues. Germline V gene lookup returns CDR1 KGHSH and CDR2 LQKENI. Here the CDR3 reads CASSPPLNRALFETQYF. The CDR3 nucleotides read TGTGCCAGCTCACCACCGCTCAACAGGGCCCTCTTCGAGACCCAGTACTTC.

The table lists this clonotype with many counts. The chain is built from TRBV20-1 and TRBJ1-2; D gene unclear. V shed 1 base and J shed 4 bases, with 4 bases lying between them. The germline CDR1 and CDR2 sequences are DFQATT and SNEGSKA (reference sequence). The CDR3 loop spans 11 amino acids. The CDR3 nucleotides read TGCAGTGCTAGAGCAGGCTATGGCTACACCTTC. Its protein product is CSARAGYGYTF.

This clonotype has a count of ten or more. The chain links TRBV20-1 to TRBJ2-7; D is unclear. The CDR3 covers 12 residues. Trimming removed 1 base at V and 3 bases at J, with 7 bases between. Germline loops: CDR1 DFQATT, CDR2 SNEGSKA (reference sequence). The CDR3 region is CSARAAGYEQYF. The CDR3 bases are TGCAGTGCTAGAGCCGCAGGCTACGAGCAGTACTTC.

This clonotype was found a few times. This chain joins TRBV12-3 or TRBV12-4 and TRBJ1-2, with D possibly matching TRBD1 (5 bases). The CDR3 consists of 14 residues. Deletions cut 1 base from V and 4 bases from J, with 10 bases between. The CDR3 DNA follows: TGTGCCAGCAGTTTAGTTAGGGGTTCCTATGGCTACACCTTC. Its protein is CASSLVRGSYGYTF.

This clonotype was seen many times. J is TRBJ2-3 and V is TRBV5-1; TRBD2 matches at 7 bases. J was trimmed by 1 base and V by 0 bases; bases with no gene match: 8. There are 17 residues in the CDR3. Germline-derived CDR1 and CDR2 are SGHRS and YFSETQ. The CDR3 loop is CASSLGRGGSGTDTQYF. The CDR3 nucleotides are TGCGCCAGCAGCTTGGGCCGGGGCGGGAGTGGCACAGATACGCAGTATTTT.

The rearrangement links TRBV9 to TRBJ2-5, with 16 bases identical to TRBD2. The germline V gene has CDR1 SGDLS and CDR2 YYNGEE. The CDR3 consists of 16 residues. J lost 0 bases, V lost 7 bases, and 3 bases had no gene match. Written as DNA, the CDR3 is TGTGCCAGCGGGACTAGCGGGAGGGAGGACCAAGAGACCCAGTACTTC. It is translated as CASGTSGREDQETQYF.

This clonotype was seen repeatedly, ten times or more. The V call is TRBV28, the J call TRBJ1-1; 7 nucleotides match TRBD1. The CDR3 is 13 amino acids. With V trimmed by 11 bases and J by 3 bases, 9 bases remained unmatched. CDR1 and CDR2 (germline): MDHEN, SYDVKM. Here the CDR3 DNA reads TGTGCCGGTAAACAGGGGCTGGACACTGAAGCTTTCTTT. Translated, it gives CAGKQGLDTEAFF. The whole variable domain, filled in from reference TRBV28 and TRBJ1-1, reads DVKVTQSSRYLVKRTGEKVFLECVQDMDHENMFWYRQDPGLGLRLIYFSYDVKMKEKGDIPEGYSVSREKKERFSLILESASTNQTSMYLCAGKQGLDTEAFFGQGTRLTVV.

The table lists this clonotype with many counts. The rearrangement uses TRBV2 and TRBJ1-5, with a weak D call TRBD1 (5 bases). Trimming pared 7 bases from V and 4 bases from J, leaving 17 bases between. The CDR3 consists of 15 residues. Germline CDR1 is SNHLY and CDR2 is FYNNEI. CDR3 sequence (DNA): TGTGCCAGCATCGGGGTCCAGGGAGGGAATCAGCCCCAGCATTTT. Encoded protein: CASIGVQGGNQPQHF.

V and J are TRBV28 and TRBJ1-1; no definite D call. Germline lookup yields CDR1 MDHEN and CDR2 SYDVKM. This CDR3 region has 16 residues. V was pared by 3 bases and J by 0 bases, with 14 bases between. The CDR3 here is CASSFTGRNMNTEAFF. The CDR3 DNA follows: TGTGCCAGCAGTTTCACGGGCAGAAACATGAACACTGAAGCTTTCTTT.

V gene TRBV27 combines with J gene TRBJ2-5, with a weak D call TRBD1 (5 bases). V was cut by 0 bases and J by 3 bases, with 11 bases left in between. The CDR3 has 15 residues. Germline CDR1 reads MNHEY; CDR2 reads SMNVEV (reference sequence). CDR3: CASSLSEGEKETQYF. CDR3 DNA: TGTGCCAGCAGTTTATCGGAAGGGGAAAAAGAGACCCAGTACTTC.